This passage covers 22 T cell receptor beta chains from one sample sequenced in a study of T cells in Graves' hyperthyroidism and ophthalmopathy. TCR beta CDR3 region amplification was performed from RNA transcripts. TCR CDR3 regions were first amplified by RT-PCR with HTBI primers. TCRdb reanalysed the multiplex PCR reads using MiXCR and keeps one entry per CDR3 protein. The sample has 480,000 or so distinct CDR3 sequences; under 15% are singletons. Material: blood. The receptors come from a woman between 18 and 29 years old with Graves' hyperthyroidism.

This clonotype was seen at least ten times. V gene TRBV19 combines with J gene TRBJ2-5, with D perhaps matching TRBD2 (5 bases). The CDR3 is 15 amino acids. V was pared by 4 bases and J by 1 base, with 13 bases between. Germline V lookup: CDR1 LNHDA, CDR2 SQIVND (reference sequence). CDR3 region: CASSTQAGSQETQYF. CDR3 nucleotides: TGTGCCAGTAGTACCCAGGCGGGCTCCCAAGAGACCCAGTACTTC.

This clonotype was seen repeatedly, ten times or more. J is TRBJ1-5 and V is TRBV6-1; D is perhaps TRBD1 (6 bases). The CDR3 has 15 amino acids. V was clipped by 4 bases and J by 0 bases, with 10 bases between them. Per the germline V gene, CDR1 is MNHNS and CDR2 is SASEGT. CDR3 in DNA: TGTGCCAGCAGTGGCCACAGGGTTAGCAATCAGCCCCAGCATTTT. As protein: CASSGHRVSNQPQHF.

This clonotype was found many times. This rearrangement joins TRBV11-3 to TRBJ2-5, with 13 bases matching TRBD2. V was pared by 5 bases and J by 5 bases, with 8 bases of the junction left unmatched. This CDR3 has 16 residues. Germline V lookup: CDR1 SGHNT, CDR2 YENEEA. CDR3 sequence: CASSPGLAGETETQYF. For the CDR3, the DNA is TGTGCCAGCAGCCCTGGACTAGCGGGAGAAACGGAGACCCAGTACTTC.

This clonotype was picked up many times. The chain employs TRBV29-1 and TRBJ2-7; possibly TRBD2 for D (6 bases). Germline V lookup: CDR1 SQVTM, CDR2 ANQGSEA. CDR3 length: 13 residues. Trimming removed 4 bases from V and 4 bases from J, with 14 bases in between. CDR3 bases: TGCAGCGTTGGTGGAGGGTCCTATTACGAGCAGTACTTC. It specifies CSVGGGSYYEQYF.

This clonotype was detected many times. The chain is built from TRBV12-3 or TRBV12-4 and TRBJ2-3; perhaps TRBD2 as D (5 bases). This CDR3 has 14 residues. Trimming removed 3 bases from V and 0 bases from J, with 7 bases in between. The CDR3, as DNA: TGTGCCAGCAGTTTCCGACTAAGCACAGATACGCAGTATTTT. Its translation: CASSFRLSTDTQYF.

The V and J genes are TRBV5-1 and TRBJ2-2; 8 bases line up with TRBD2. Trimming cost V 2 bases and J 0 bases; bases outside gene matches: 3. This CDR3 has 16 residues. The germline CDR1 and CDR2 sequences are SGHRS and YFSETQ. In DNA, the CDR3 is TGCGCCAGCAGCTTTTTAGCGGGGACGAACACCGGGGAGCTGTTTTTT. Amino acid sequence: CASSFLAGTNTGELFF.

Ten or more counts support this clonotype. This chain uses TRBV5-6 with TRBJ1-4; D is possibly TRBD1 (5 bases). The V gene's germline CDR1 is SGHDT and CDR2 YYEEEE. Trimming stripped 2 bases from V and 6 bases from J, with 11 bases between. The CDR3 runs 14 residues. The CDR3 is CASSLRDGDEKLFF. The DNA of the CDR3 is TGTGCCAGCAGCTTACGGGACGGAGATGAAAAACTGTTTTTT.

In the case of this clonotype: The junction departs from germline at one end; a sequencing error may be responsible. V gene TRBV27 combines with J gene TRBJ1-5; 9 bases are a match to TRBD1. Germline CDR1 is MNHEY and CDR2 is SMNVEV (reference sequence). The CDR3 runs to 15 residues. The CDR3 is CASSISGTGSQPQHF. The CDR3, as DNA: TGTGCCAGCAGTATATCAGGGACAGGGAGTCAGCCCCAGCATTTT.

The CDR3 coding sequence is TGCAGTGCTAGGTTAGCGGGAGTGGCCCACGAGCAGTACTTC. It yields the protein CSARLAGVAHEQYF. The chain links TRBV20-1 to TRBJ2-7; 9 nucleotides align to TRBD2. Germline-derived CDR1 and CDR2 are DFQATT and SNEGSKA (reference sequence). This CDR3 region has 14 residues. With V trimmed by 3 bases and J by 5 bases, 8 bases remained unmatched.

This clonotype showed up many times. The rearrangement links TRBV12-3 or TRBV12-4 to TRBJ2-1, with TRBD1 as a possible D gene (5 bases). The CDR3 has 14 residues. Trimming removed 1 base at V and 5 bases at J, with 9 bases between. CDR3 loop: CASSLGTRDNEQFF. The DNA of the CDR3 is TGTGCCAGCAGTTTAGGGACACGGGACAATGAGCAGTTCTTC.

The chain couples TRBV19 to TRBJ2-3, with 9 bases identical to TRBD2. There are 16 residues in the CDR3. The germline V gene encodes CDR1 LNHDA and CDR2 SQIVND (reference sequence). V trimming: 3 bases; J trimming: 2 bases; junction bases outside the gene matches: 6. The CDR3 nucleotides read TGTGCCAGTAGTATGAGAGCGGGAGGTAACACAGATACGCAGTATTTT. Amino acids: CASSMRAGGNTDTQYF.

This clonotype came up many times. CDR3 sequence: CASSPRGLAGSYEQYF. CDR3 coding DNA: TGTGCCAGCTCACCACGGGGGCTAGCGGGGTCCTACGAGCAGTACTTC. This rearrangement joins TRBV18 to TRBJ2-7, with 9 bases lining up with TRBD2. With V trimmed by 1 base and J by 1 base, 5 bases remained unmatched. CDR1 is KGHSH, CDR2 LQKENI, per germline. This CDR3 has 16 residues.

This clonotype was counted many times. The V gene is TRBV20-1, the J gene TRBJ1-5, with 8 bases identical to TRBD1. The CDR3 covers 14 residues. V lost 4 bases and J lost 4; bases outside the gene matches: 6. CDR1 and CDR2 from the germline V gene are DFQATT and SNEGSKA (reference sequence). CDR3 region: CSAKDRAHNQPQHF. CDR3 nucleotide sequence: TGCAGTGCTAAGGACAGGGCACATAATCAGCCCCAGCATTTT.

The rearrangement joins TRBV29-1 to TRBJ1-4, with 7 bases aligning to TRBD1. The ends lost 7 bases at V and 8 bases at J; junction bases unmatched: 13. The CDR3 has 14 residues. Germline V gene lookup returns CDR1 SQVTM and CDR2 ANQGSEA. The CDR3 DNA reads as TGCAGCGCCGCGACAGGGTCTGGGAACGAAAAACTGTTTTTT. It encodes CSAATGSGNEKLFF.

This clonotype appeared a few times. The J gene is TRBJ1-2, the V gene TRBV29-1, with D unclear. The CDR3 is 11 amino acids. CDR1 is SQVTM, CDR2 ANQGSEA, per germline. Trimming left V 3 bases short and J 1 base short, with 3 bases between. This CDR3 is CSVEINYGYTF. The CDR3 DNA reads TGCAGCGTTGAGATTAACTATGGCTACACCTTC.

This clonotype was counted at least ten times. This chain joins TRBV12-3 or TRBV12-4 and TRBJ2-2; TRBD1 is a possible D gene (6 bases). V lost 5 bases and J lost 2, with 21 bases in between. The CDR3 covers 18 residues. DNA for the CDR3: TGTGCCAGCAGTCTCAGTGGTTCCAGGGGTAGTAACACCGGGGAGCTGTTTTTT. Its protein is CASSLSGSRGSNTGELFF.

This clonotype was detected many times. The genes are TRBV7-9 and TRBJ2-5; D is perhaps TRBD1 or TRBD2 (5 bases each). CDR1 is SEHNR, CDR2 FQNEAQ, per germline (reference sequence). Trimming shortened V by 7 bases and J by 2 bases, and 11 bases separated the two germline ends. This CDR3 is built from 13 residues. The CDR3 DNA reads TGTGCCAGCACCTCGAGGGGACAAGAGACCCAGTACTTC. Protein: CASTSRGQETQYF.

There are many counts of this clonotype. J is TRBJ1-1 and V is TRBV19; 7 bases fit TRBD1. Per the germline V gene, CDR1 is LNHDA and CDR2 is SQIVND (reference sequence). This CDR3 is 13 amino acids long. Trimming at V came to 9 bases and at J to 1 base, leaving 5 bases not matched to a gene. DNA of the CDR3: TGTGCCAGCCTCCGACAGGGGAACACTGAAGCTTTCTTT. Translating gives CASLRQGNTEAFF.

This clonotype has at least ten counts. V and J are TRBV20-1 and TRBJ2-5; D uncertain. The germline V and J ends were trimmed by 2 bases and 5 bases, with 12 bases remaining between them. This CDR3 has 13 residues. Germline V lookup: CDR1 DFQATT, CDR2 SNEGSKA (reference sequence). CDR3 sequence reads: CSARRHLRETQYF. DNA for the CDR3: TGCAGTGCTAGAAGACATCTCCGGGAGACCCAGTACTTC.

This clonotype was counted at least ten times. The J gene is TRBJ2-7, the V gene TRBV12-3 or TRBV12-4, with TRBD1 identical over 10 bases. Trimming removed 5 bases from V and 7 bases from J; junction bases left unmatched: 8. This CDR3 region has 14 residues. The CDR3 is CASSLRQGAREQYF. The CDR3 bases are TGTGCCAGCAGTCTAAGACAGGGGGCGCGGGAGCAGTACTTC.

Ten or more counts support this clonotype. Here the CDR3 reads CASSLGLAGVSSYEQYF. As DNA, the CDR3 is TGTGCCAGCAGTCTAGGACTAGCGGGAGTAAGCTCCTACGAGCAGTACTTC. This chain joins TRBV27 and TRBJ2-7, with 13 bases lining up with TRBD2. J was trimmed by 0 bases and V by 5 bases; bases with no gene match: 7. CDR1 is MNHEY and CDR2 is SMNVEV in the germline V gene (reference sequence). CDR3 length: 17 residues.

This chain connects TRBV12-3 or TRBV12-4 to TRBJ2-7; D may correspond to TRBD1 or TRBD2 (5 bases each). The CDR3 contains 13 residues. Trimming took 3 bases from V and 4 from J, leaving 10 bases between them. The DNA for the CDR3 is TGTGCCAGCAGTTTGGGGACGGAGTACGAGCAGTACTTC. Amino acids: CASSLGTEYEQYF.